The rows below give T cell receptor beta chains drawn from one sample of a study of blood T cell repertoires in COVID-19. Here immunoSEQ multiplex PCR was the method, and the copy in TCRdb shows in-frame clones only, minus some. The data show fewer than 600,000 clones, roughly 90% seen once. Sequenced: PBMCs or T cells enriched from blood (not recorded which). These receptors were collected from a woman aged 35 to 49 who had recovered from COVID-19. Both conserved end residues are part of each CDR3. A D gene is named only where the DNA matches it firmly. The size field is filled for only some rows; it gives once, few, many or a size class.

CDR3	DNA	size	J	V	D
CASRFGRGSTGELFF	TGTGCCAGCAGGTTCGGCAGGGGGTCAACCGGGGAGCTGTTTTTT	.	TRBJ2-2	TRBV6-5	TRBD1
CASSLLPAGTGELFF	TGTGCCAGCAGTTTATTGCCAGCAGGTACCGGGGAGCTGTTTTTT	.	TRBJ2-2	TRBV27	.
CASSSGTGGGYGYTF	TGTGCCAGCAGCTCCGGGACAGGGGGCGGGTATGGCTACACCTTC	few	TRBJ1-2	TRBV7-9	TRBD1
CASSLWGKTGLNQPQHF	TGTGCCAGCAGCCTATGGGGGAAAACAGGGTTAAATCAGCCCCAGCATTTT	few	TRBJ1-5	TRBV7-8	.
CASSTGTGVTGELFF	TGTGCCAGTAGTACCGGGACAGGGGTCACCGGGGAGCTGTTTTTT	.	TRBJ2-2	TRBV19	TRBD1
CSVPRQVLYNEQFF	TGCAGCGTTCCCCGGCAGGTTCTATACAATGAGCAGTTCTTC	.	TRBJ2-1	TRBV29-1	.
CATSTQRGGGLTGTDTQYF	TGTGCCACCAGTACTCAACGAGGTGGGGGCTTAACAGGCACAGATACGCAGTATTTT	.	TRBJ2-3	TRBV24-1	.
CATSRPPEGAQPQHF	TGTGCCACCAGCAGACCTCCGGAAGGGGCACAGCCCCAGCATTTT	.	TRBJ1-5	TRBV15	.
CASSDRGNQPQHF	TGCGCCAGCAGCGATAGAGGCAATCAGCCCCAGCATTTT	.	TRBJ1-5	TRBV4-3	.
CASSVGQTQNQPQHF	TGTGCCAGCAGTGTGGGACAGACCCAGAATCAGCCCCAGCATTTT	.	TRBJ1-5	TRBV6-2/TRBV6-3	TRBD1
CASRDRLKETQYF	TGTGCCAGCAGGGACAGGTTAAAAGAGACCCAGTACTTC	once	TRBJ2-5	TRBV27	TRBD1
CASSKNPGANSYNEQFF	TGTGCCAGCAGCAAAAACCCGGGAGCCAACTCCTACAATGAGCAGTTCTTC	.	TRBJ2-1	TRBV7-9	.
CASSYGGSGGLDEQYF	TGTGCCAGCAGTTACGGAGGATCGGGAGGGCTAGACGAGCAGTACTTC	.	TRBJ2-7	TRBV6-5	TRBD2